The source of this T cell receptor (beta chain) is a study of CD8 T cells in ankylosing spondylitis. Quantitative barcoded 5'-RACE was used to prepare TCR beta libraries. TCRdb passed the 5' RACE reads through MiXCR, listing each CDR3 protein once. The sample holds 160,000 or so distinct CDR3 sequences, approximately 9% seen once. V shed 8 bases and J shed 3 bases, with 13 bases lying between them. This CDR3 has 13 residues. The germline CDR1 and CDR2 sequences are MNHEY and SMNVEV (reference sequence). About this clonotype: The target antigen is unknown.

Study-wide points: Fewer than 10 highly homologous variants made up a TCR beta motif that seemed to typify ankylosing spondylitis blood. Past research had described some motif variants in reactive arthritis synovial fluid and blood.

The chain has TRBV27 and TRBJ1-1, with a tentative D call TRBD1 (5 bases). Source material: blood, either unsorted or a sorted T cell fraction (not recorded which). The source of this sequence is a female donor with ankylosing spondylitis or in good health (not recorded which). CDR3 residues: CASSEGWDTEAFF. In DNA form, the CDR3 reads TGTGCCAGCTCGGAGGGGTGGGACACTGAAGCTTTCTTT.